This TCR beta chain came from a study of identical twins. The study's findings and limits: Whereas memory repertoires showed no such difference, abundant cord blood beta clonotypes carried fewer insertions. Zero-insertion analyses were open to partial confounding by invariant MAIT and iNKT cells.

Remarks on this clonotype: Antigen specificity is unknown.

TCRdb independently ran MiXCR on the 5' RACE reads; one entry per CDR3 protein. The profile shows about 890,000 distinct CDR3 sequences, 10% to 15% of them singletons. These same records also appear under a second study, on yellow fever vaccine responses in identical twins. From that report: Twins' vaccine T cell responses were reported to seem partly convergent and partly personalized.

The receptor was derived from a woman younger than 35 in good health. The sequenced sample was PBMCs.

The CDR3 spells CASSETGGEYEQYF. The CDR3 DNA sequence: TGTGCCAGCAGTGAGACAGGGGGCGAATACGAGCAGTACTTC. The chain combines TRBV28 with TRBJ2-7; 10 bases are a match to TRBD1. Germline trimming cut 5 bases from V and 4 bases from J; bases unmatched to any gene: 5. In germline, CDR1 is MDHEN, CDR2 SYDVKM. The CDR3 totals 14 residues.